The T cell receptor (beta chain) under discussion was sequenced for a study of blood T cell repertoires in COVID-19. Study as a whole: Samples taken during acute and convalescent COVID-19 were collected in the United States, Italy and Spain.

A COVID-19 case had been met by exposed participants during the 2 weeks before study entry. The table came from immunoSEQ multiplex PCR; TCRdb's copy has only in-frame clones and leaves some out. The sample records fewer than 400,000 clones, 85% being singletons. The ends lost 3 bases at V and 3 bases at J; junction bases unmatched: 7. CDR3 length: 15 residues. CDR1 and CDR2 from the germline V gene are LNHDA and SQIVND (reference sequence). This TCR derives from a woman aged 25 to 39 who had been exposed to COVID-19. The chain combines TRBV19 with TRBJ2-5, with 7 positions matching TRBD1. Sequences were obtained from PBMCs or T cells enriched from blood (not recorded which). Here the CDR3 DNA reads TGTGCCAGTAGTATGGCCCGGACAGGAGAAGAGACCCAGTACTTC. Translated: CASSMARTGEETQYF.